What follows is one T cell receptor (beta chain) and its context. Its antigen is unknown. Base quality data are lacking; no much larger clone is found one base away. The donors were healthy, HIV-negative adults who had no recently reported acute infections or vaccinations. All donors were Caucasian adults living in Nashville, Tennessee, USA. Magnetic negative selection was used to enrich CD4+ T cells, after which naive cells were positively selected on CD45RA and the negative fraction became the memory subset. Blood was obtained by leukapheresis, after which PBMCs were separated by Ficoll-Histopaque density gradient centrifugation and cryopreserved in liquid nitrogen vapor phase. Analytical flow cytometry was used to check the purity and quantity of every magnetically sorted T cell population. From each sorted fraction, genomic DNA was isolated and quantified by UV absorbance on a Nanodrop 2000c.

The germline V gene specifies MNHNS as CDR1 and SASEGT as CDR2. The junction carries 15 bases between V and J, which are trimmed by 6 bases and 6 bases respectively. The CDR3, from cysteine to phenylalanine, totals 14 residues. Solely the CDR3 DNA is kept, with 42 bases framed from the first base. The data originate from a study of shared clonotypes between healthy human individuals (dated by TCRdb to 2018 to 2020). As for the study more broadly: The cohort comprised a couple of women and a few men aged 18 to 49 years. Different laboratories and diverse techniques were used to prepare libraries and sequence TCR repertoires, to increase sequencing depth and limit assay-specific biases. Each donor's leukapheresis produced roughly between roughly 0.85 and 9.5 billion PBMCs. For each donor, three plates each were used for CD4 naive and CD4 memory, two plates were used for CD8 naive, and one plate was used for CD8 memory. To estimate repertoire size and how much clonotypes are shared between individuals, the study performed deep sequencing of blood TCR repertoires from five healthy adults.

The paper's findings and limits, for the study overall: Sampling was restricted to blood, and TCR repertoires in tissue are likely to differ from TCR repertoires in blood. The small number of donors limited the genetic and exposure-history diversity represented. Larger estimated clonotype richness was generally found for naive subsets than for memory subsets. Higher generation probabilities were observed for clonotypes shared by all four sorted-subset donors than for non-shared clonotypes. When a handful of donors were compared, the shared fraction of clonotypes was 5% to 6.5% for naive CD4, around 3.6% for naive CD8, more than 2% for memory CD4, and 0.4% for memory CD8. Pairwise subsampling indicated that sequencing depth was expected to affect the degree of clonotype sharing among donors. Incomplete sequencing was indicated by rarefaction of sorted-subset datasets, despite the large sequencing depth.

TCR CDR3 regions were amplified from genomic DNA by multiplex PCR using the deep immunoSEQ assay. Extracted genomic DNA from each cell subset was spread evenly across all wells of several immunoSEQ 96-well plates, with each plate serving as a replicate. Each replicate PCR for sorted subsets received around 200 ng genomic DNA, equal to about 30,000 T cell genomes. The purified libraries were quantified using a Qubit 3.0 fluorometer, sized with a Bioanalyzer 2100, and then quantified again using the KAPA Library Quantification kit. A separate single-read 150-cycle Illumina NextSeq 550 flow cell was used to sequence each immunoSEQ 96-well plate. Per the original workflow: Because only junctional sequences without quality scores were contained in the immunoSEQ output, filtering matching that applied to full-length reads could not be performed. Sequences were annotated with PyIR, a Python wrapper for IgBLAST v1.9, and V/J genes and CDR3 were assigned using IMGT germline references. Reads were filtered out if the reads had weak V/J assignments (E-value above 1e-6), no CDR3, stop codons, out-of-frame junctions, or ambiguous translated residues. V3J clonotypes were defined as sequences sharing an identical inferred V gene, J gene, and CDR3 amino acid sequence. Percentage overlap between repertoires was calculated by dividing the number of shared unique clonotypes by the size of the smaller repertoire. RTK rarefaction, the Chao1 estimator, and Recon v2.1 estimates of unobserved clonotypes were used to assess repertoire richness. For all TCRbeta clonotypes obtained by the gDNA method from a few donors, generation probabilities were computed with OLGA. The source is immuneACCESS, and TCRdb retained only in-frame sequences with V and J called. Part of the clones is not carried over; for the studies checked, unresolved V genes explain less than half of this, and the remainder is unexplained. The DNA was the basis for D and trimming; V, J and clone size are from that table. The sample profile shows more than 2 million clones; 90% to 95% of them were found once. The ten biggest clones cover 0.13% of the sample.

Sequencing was carried out using naive CD4+ T cells sorted from blood. Explained via the paper, the cell subset or site label denotes: CD45RA+ positively selected. The receptor's source is a man younger than 30 in good health. The chain is encoded by TRBV6-1 joined to TRBJ2-1, with a tentative D gene TRBD2 over 6 matching bases. The nucleotide sequence is TGTGCCAGCAGGTCTAAAGGAGGGAGCAATGAGCAGTTCTTC. This yields the protein CASRSKGGSNEQFF.